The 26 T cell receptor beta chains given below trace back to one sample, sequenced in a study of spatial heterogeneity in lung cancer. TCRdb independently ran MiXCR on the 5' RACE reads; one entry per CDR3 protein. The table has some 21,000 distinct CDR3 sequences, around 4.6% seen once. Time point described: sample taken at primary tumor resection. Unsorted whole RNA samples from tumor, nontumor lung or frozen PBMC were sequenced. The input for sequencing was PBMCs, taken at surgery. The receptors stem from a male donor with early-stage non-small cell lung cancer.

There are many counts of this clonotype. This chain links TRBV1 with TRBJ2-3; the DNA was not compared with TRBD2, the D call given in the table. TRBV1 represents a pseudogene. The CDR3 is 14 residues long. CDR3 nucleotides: TGCACCAATGGGACTAGCGGGAGGAAGGATACGCAGTATTTT. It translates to CTNGTSGRKDTQYF.

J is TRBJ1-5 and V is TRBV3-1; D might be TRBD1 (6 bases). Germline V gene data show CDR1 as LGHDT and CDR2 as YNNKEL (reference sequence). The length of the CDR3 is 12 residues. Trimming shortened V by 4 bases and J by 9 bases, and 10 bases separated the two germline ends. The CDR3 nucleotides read TGTGCCAGCAGCCGCCTAGGGGGGCCCCAGCATTTT. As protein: CASSRLGGPQHF. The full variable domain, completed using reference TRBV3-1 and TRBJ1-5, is DTAVSQTPKYLVTQMGNDKSIKCEQNLGHDTMYWYKQDSKKFLKIMFSYNNKELIINETVPNRFSPKSPDKAHLNLHINSLELGDSAVYFCASSRLGGPQHFGDGTRLSIL.

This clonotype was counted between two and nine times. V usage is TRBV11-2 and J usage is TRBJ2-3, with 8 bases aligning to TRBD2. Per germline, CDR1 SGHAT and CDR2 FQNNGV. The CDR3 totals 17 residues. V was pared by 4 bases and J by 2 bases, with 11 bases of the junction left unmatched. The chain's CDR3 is CASSSRSGGAPTDTQYF. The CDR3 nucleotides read TGTGCCAGCAGCTCACGATCGGGGGGGGCTCCCACAGATACGCAGTATTTT.

The CDR3 region has the DNA TGTGCCAGCTCATCTCGGGACGGACAAGAGACCCAGTACTTC. This codes for CASSSRDGQETQYF. This chain connects TRBV18 to TRBJ2-5; D tentatively fits TRBD1 or TRBD2 (5 bases each). Per germline, CDR1 KGHSH and CDR2 LQKENI. This CDR3 spans 14 amino acids. Trimming cost V 5 bases and J 2 bases, with 12 bases left between them.

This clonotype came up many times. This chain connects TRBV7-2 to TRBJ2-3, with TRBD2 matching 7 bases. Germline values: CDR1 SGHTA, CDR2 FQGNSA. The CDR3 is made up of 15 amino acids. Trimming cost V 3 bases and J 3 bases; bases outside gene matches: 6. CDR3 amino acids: CASSLRLAITDTQYF. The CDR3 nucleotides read TGTGCCAGCAGCTTGAGACTAGCAATAACAGATACGCAGTATTTT.

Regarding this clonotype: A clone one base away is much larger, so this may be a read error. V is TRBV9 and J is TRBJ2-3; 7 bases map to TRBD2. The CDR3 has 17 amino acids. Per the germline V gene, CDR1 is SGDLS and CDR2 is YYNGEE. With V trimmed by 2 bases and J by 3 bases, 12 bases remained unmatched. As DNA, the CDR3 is TGTGCCAGCAGCGTCGGCCTAGCGGAAGAGTGGACAGATACGCAGTATTTT. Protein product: CASSVGLAEEWTDTQYF.

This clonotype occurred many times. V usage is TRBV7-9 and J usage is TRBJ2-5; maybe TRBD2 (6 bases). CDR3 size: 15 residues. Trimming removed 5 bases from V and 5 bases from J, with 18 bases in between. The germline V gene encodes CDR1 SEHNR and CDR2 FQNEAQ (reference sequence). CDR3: CASSPWMGEEETQYF. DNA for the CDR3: TGTGCCAGCAGCCCGTGGATGGGGGAGGAGGAGACCCAGTACTTC.

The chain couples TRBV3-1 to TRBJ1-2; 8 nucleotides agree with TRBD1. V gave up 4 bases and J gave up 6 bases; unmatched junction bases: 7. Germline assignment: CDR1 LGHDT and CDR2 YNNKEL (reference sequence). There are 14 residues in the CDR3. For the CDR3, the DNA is TGTGCCAGCAGCCTAATCGGACAGGGCCATGGCTACACCTTC. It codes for CASSLIGQGHGYTF.

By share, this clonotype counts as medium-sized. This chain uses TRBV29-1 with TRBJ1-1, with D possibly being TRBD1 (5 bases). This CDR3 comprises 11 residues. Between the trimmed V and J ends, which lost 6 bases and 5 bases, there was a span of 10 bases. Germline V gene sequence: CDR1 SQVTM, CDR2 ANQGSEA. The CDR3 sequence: CSVGGRTEAFF. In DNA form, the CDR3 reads TGCAGCGTGGGGGGACGGACTGAAGCTTTCTTT. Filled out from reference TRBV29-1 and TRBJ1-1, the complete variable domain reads SAVISQKPSRDICQRGTSLTIQCQVDSQVTMMFWYRQQPGQSLTLIATANQGSEATYESGFVIDKFPISRPNLTFSTLTVSNMSPEDSSIYLCSVGGRTEAFFGQGTRLTVV.

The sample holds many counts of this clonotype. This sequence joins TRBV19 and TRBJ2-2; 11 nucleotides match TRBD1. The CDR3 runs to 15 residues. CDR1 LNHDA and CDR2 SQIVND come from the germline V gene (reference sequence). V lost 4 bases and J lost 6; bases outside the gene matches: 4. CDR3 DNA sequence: TGTGCCAGTAGTACCGGGACAGGGGGATCCGGGGAGCTGTTTTTT. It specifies CASSTGTGGSGELFF.

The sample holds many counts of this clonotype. The DNA for the CDR3 is TGCGCCAGCAGCAGGACTAGCGCGCAAGAGACCCAGTACTTC. Its translation is CASSRTSAQETQYF. The chain joins TRBV5-1 to TRBJ2-5, with TRBD2 matching over 9 bases. The V segment lost 4 bases and the J segment 2 bases; nucleotides outside the gene matches: 3. Germline assignment: CDR1 SGHRS and CDR2 YFSETQ. This CDR3 region has 14 residues.

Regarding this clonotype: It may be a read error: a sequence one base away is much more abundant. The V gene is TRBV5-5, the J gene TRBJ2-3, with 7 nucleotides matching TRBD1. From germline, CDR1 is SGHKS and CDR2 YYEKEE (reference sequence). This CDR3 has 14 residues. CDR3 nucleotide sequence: TGTGCCAGCAGCGAGAAGGGGGCAACAGATGCGCAGTATTTT. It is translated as CASSEKGATDAQYF.

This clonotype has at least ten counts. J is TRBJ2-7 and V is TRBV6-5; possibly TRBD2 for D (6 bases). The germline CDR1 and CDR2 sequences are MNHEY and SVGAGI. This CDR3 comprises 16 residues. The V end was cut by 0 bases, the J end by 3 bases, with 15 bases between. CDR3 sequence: CASSYSGGVFSYEQYF. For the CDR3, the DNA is TGTGCCAGCAGTTACTCCGGCGGGGTTTTTAGCTACGAGCAGTACTTC.

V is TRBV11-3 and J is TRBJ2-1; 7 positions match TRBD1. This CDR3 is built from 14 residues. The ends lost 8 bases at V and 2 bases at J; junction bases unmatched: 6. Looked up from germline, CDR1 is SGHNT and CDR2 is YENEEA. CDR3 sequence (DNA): TGTGCCAGCGGCATGGGACAGACCTACAATGAGCAGTTCTTC. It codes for CASGMGQTYNEQFF. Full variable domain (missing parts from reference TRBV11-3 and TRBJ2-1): EAGVVQSPRYKIIEKKQPVAFWCNPISGHNTLYWYLQNLGQGPELLIRYENEEAVDDSQLPKDRFSAERLKGVDSTLKIQPAELGDSAVYLCASGMGQTYNEQFFGPGTRLTVL.

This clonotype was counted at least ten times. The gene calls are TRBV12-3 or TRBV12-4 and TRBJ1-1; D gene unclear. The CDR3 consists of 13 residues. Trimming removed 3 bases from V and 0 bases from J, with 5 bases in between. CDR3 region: CASSFKMNTEAFF. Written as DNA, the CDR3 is TGTGCCAGCAGTTTCAAGATGAACACTGAAGCTTTCTTT.

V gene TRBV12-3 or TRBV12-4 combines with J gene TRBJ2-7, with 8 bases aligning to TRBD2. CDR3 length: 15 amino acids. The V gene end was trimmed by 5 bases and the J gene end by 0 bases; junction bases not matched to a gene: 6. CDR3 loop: CASSPGLVASYEQYF. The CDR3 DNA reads TGTGCCAGCAGTCCGGGACTAGTAGCCTCCTACGAGCAGTACTTC.

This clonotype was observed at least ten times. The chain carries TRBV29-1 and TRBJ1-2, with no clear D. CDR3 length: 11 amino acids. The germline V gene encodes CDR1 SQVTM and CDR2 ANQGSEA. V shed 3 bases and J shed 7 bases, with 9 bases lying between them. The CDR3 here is CSVDSGSGYTF. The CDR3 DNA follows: TGCAGCGTTGATTCCGGTTCTGGCTACACCTTC.

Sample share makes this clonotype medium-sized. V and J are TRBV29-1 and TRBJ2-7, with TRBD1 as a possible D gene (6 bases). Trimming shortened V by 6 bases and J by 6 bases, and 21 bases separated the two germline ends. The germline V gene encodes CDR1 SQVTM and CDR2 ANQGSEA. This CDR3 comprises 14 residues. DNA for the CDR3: TGCAGCGTGCCAAACCCCGACAGGTTCGGCGAGCAGTACTTC. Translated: CSVPNPDRFGEQYF.

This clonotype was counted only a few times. The CDR3 region is CASSLAPDRRADTQYF. The CDR3 DNA is TGTGCCAGCAGCTTAGCGCCAGACAGGCGGGCGGATACGCAGTATTTT. The chain carries TRBV7-9 and TRBJ2-3; possible D gene TRBD1, 6 bases. There are 16 residues in the CDR3. The V end was cut by 0 bases, the J end by 6 bases, with 16 bases between. The germline V gene has CDR1 SEHNR and CDR2 FQNEAQ (reference sequence).

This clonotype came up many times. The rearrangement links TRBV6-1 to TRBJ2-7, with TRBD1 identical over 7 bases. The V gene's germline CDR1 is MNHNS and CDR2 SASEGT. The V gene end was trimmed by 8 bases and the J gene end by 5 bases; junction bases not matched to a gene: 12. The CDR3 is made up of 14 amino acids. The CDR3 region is CASVRGGESDEQYF. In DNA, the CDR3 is TGTGCCAGCGTGAGAGGGGGCGAATCGGACGAGCAGTACTTC.

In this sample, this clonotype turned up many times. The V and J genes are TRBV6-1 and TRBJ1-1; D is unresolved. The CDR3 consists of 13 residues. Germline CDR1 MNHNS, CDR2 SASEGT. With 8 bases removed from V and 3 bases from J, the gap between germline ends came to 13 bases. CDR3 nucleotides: TGTGCCAGCGCACAGTACCGGGACACTGAAGCTTTCTTT. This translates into CASAQYRDTEAFF.

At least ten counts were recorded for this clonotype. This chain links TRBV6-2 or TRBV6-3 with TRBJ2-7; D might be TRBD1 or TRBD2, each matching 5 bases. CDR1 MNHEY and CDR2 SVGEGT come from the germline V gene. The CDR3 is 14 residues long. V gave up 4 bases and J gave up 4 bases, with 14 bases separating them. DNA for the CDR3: TGTGCCAGCAGTTTCGGGACCTGGGTATACGAGCAGTACTTC. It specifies CASSFGTWVYEQYF.

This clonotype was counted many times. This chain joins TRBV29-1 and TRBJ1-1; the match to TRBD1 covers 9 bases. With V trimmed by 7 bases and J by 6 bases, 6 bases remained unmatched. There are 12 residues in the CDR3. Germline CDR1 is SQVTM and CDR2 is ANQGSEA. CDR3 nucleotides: TGCAGCGCTTCGGGACAGGGTTCTGAAGCTTTCTTT. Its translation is CSASGQGSEAFF.

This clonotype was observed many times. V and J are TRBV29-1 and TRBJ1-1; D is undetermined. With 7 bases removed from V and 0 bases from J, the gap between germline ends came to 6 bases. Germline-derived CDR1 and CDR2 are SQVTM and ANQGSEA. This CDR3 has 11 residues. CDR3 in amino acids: CSAIMNTEAFF. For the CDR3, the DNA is TGCAGCGCTATCATGAACACTGAAGCTTTCTTT.

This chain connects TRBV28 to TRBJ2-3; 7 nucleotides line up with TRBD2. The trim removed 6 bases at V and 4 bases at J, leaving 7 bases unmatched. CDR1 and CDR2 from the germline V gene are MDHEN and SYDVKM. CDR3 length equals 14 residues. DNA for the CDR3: TGTGCCAGCAGAAAAAGCGGGGCGGCAGATACGCAGTATTTT. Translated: CASRKSGAADTQYF.

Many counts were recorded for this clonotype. The chain's CDR3 is CASSFSGRETQYF. The CDR3 DNA reads as TGTGCCAGCAGCTTTTCTGGGAGGGAGACCCAGTACTTC. This chain connects TRBV5-6 to TRBJ2-5, with a tentative D call TRBD2 (6 bases). The CDR3 is made up of 13 amino acids. Per the germline V gene, CDR1 is SGHDT and CDR2 is YYEEEE. With 2 bases removed from V and 5 bases from J, the gap between germline ends came to 10 bases.